The 15 T cell receptor beta chains given below trace back to one sample, sequenced in a study of cytomegalovirus exposure and HLA in healthy donors. PCR used 60 Vbeta primers and 13 Jbeta primers. The assay was immunoSEQ multiplex PCR, and TCRdb's table has in-frame clones only and misses some. The sample contains approximately 160,000 clones, 80% of which appear only once. The material sequenced was PBMCs. All receptors derive from a man younger than 40 in good health and CMV-seropositive.

The V call is TRBV5-5, the J call TRBJ1-4, with D tentatively TRBD1 (5 bases). This CDR3 is 16 amino acids long. Trimming cost V 4 bases and J 2 bases, with 15 bases left between them. Germline V CDR1 and CDR2: SGHKS, YYEKEE (reference sequence). The CDR3 sequence: CASSRVPGWTNEKLFF. CDR3 bases: TGTGCCAGCAGCCGGGTTCCAGGGTGGACTAATGAAAAACTGTTTTTT.

The chain couples TRBV4-1 to TRBJ2-4; D gene unclear. V lost 1 base to trimming and J lost 0 bases, with 10 bases between them. Looked up from germline, CDR1 is MGHRA and CDR2 is YSYEKL. The CDR3 is 16 residues long. CDR3 in DNA: TGCGCCAGCAGCCAAGTCGGCGGATTAGCCAAAAACATTCAGTACTTC. Protein: CASSQVGGLAKNIQYF.

The rearrangement joins TRBV5-1 to TRBJ1-1, with D possibly TRBD1 on 6 matching bases. The germline V and J ends were trimmed by 2 bases and 1 base, with 15 bases remaining between them. Germline values: CDR1 SGHRS, CDR2 YFSETQ. The CDR3 spans 16 residues. CDR3 amino acids: CASSFSDSHRNTEAFF. For the CDR3, the DNA is TGCGCCAGCAGCTTTTCGGACAGTCATCGGAACACTGAAGCTTTCTTT.

V and J are TRBV5-1 and TRBJ2-1, with D tentatively TRBD1 (6 bases). Trimming cost V 6 bases and J 5 bases, with 12 bases left between them. Germline V lookup: CDR1 SGHRS, CDR2 YFSETQ. CDR3 length equals 13 residues. The CDR3 DNA reads as TGCGCCAGCAAACTCGACAGGAACAATGAGCAGTTCTTC. It is translated as CASKLDRNNEQFF. Using reference TRBV5-1 and TRBJ2-1 for the parts outside the CDR3, the full variable domain is KAGVTQTPRYLIKTRGQQVTLSCSPISGHRSVSWYQQTPGQGLQFLFEYFSETQRNKGNFPGRFSGRQFSNSRSEMNVSTLELGDSALYLCASKLDRNNEQFFGPGTRLTVL.

The rearrangement joins TRBV29-1 to TRBJ2-2; 9 positions agree with TRBD1. This CDR3 region has 15 residues. Germline V lookup: CDR1 SQVTM, CDR2 ANQGSEA. V dropped 4 bases and J dropped 5; count of bases not matched to a gene: 8. CDR3 bases: TGCAGCGTTGTAGGAACAGGGGGCCGTACCGGGGAGCTGTTTTTT. Translating it yields CSVVGTGGRTGELFF.

The J gene is TRBJ2-3, the V gene TRBV6-5, with 9 bases matching TRBD1. The CDR3 is 16 amino acids. With 0 bases clipped from V and 3 bases from J, the junction kept 4 bases outside the gene matches. Germline CDR1 reads MNHEY; CDR2 reads SVGAGI. As DNA, the CDR3 is TGTGCCAGCAGTTACTCACGGGACAGGGCTACAGATACGCAGTATTTT. Its protein product is CASSYSRDRATDTQYF.

The V call is TRBV6-5, the J call TRBJ1-5; no clear D. Trimming stripped 6 bases from V and 6 bases from J, with 12 bases between. CDR3 length: 13 residues. CDR1 and CDR2 (germline): MNHEY, SVGAGI. The CDR3 DNA sequence: TGTGCCAGCAGAGCGGGCGGACTTCAGCCCCAGCATTTT. The encoded protein is CASRAGGLQPQHF.

This chain links TRBV19 with TRBJ2-7; 7 nucleotides agree with TRBD2. This CDR3 is 14 amino acids long. Germline V lookup: CDR1 LNHDA, CDR2 SQIVND (reference sequence). V dropped 5 bases and J dropped 2; count of bases not matched to a gene: 6. CDR3 amino acids: CASSGWRGTYEQYF. CDR3 DNA: TGTGCCAGTAGTGGGTGGCGGGGGACCTACGAGCAGTACTTC.

In this sample, this clone turned up a few times. The chain joins TRBV14 to TRBJ2-1; D might be TRBD1 (5 bases). The germline V gene has CDR1 SGHDN and CDR2 FVKESK. The V end lost 1 base, the J end lost 5 bases, and 15 bases lay between the germline ends. The CDR3 extends over 16 amino acids. CDR3 in amino acids: CASSQALGQGDNEQFF. The CDR3, as DNA: TGTGCCAGCAGCCAAGCTTTAGGGCAGGGCGACAATGAGCAGTTCTTC.

V usage is TRBV2 and J usage is TRBJ2-1; TRBD2 is a possible D gene (6 bases). The V and J ends lost 7 bases and 3 bases respectively, with 13 bases between them. Germline values: CDR1 SNHLY, CDR2 FYNNEI. The CDR3 length is 14 residues. The CDR3 coding sequence is TGTGCCAGCAACCGCGGGATGGGCTACAATGAGCAGTTCTTC. Its protein product is CASNRGMGYNEQFF.

V usage is TRBV19 and J usage is TRBJ2-1; TRBD2 aligns across 10 bases. The V gene's germline CDR1 is LNHDA and CDR2 SQIVND (reference sequence). The CDR3 is 15 amino acids. J gave up 2 bases and V 2 bases, and 0 bases lay outside the gene matches. The CDR3 reads CASSITSGAYNEQFF. CDR3 DNA sequence: TGTGCCAGTAGTATAACTAGCGGGGCCTACAATGAGCAGTTCTTC.

This chain links TRBV28 with TRBJ1-2; D may be TRBD1 (6 bases). Germline V gives CDR1 MDHEN, CDR2 SYDVKM. This CDR3 is 13 amino acids long. V was trimmed by 5 bases and J by 5 bases, leaving 12 bases between them. For the CDR3, the DNA is TGTGCCAGCAGTCCCCCAGGGGAGTATGGCTACACCTTC. Translated: CASSPPGEYGYTF.

V gene TRBV27 combines with J gene TRBJ2-7, with 8 bases that match TRBD1. Germline V gene lookup returns CDR1 MNHEY and CDR2 SMNVEV (reference sequence). J was trimmed by 1 base and V by 5 bases; bases with no gene match: 7. The CDR3 loop spans 15 amino acids. The DNA for the CDR3 is TGTGCCAGCAGTCCACCGGGACAGGCTTCCTACGAGCAGTACTTC. It codes for CASSPPGQASYEQYF.

The chain is built from TRBV19 and TRBJ2-3; 8 nucleotides match TRBD1. This CDR3 contains 13 residues. The V gene's germline CDR1 is LNHDA and CDR2 SQIVND (reference sequence). Trimming cost V 7 bases and J 4 bases; bases outside gene matches: 4. The CDR3, as DNA: TGTGCCAGTACCCAGGGGGCCTCAGATACGCAGTATTTT. Translated, it gives CASTQGASDTQYF.

The rearrangement joins TRBV19 to TRBJ2-1; TRBD1 is a possible D gene (5 bases). Germline assignment: CDR1 LNHDA and CDR2 SQIVND (reference sequence). This CDR3 region has 14 residues. V lost 5 bases to trimming and J lost 3 bases, with 11 bases between them. CDR3 amino acids: CASSPRVGYNEQFF. CDR3 in DNA: TGTGCCAGTAGTCCCAGGGTCGGCTACAATGAGCAGTTCTTC.